The 17 T cell receptor beta chains reported below all come from one sample, sequenced in a study of T cells and Merkel cell carcinoma outcomes (dated by TCRdb to about 2020). Library prep was done by the immunoSEQ multiplex PCR assay. Drawn from immuneACCESS, this table holds only the in-frame rearrangements with V and J called that TCRdb kept. Clones are partly lost; checked studies trace under half to an unresolved V gene and leave the rest unexplained. This sample lists about 4,200 clones; almost 95% were detected once. Over 1.5% of the sample rests with the top ten. The specimen sequenced was tumor tissue from Merkel cell carcinoma. These receptors all stem from a human donor with Merkel cell carcinoma.

CDR3: CASSLAFRGGNEQFF. For the CDR3, the DNA is TGTGCCAGCAGCTTAGCTTTCCGGGGTGGAAATGAGCAGTTCTTC. This chain links TRBV7-6 with TRBJ2-1; TRBD2 might be the D (5 bases). Trimming took off 0 bases at V and 7 bases at J, with 13 bases between the two ends. The germline V gene has CDR1 SGHVS and CDR2 FNYEAQ. The CDR3 runs to 15 residues.

This chain joins TRBV28 and TRBJ1-4, with 9 bases lining up with TRBD1. The junction had 8 bases not matched to a gene; V was cut back by 10 bases and J by 5 bases. The CDR3 covers 14 residues. CDR1 is MDHEN and CDR2 is SYDVKM in the germline V gene. The CDR3 DNA is TGTGCCACCCGTTATGGGACAGGGAATGAAAAACTGTTTTTT. Amino acids: CATRYGTGNEKLFF. Supplemented by reference TRBV28 and TRBJ1-4, the full variable domain reads DVKVTQSSRYLVKRTGEKVFLECVQDMDHENMFWYRQDPGLGLRLIYFSYDVKMKEKGDIPEGYSVSREKKERFSLILESASTNQTSMYLCATRYGTGNEKLFFGSGTQLSVL.

The chain carries TRBV5-1 and TRBJ2-1; D is unresolved. There are 11 residues in the CDR3. V was clipped by 5 bases and J by 8 bases, with 8 bases between them. Germline lookup yields CDR1 SGHRS and CDR2 YFSETQ. CDR3 nucleotide sequence: TGCGCCAGCAGGAATTCCCATGAGCAGTTCTTC. Encoded protein: CASRNSHEQFF.

As DNA, the CDR3 is TGTGCCAGCAGTCCTCCGGGACTAGCTTACGAGCAGTACTTC. Translated: CASSPPGLAYEQYF. This chain links TRBV28 with TRBJ2-7; TRBD2 aligns across 9 bases. CDR1 is MDHEN and CDR2 is SYDVKM in the germline V gene. The CDR3 spans 14 residues. V shed 5 bases, J shed 4 bases, and the junction held 6 bases outside the gene matches. Looking up the rest from reference TRBV28 and TRBJ2-7 gives the full variable domain: DVKVTQSSRYLVKRTGEKVFLECVQDMDHENMFWYRQDPGLGLRLIYFSYDVKMKEKGDIPEGYSVSREKKERFSLILESASTNQTSMYLCASSPPGLAYEQYFGPGTRLTVT.

The chain combines TRBV5-4 with TRBJ1-6; 8 bases match TRBD1. The V segment lost 5 bases and the J segment 10 bases; nucleotides outside the gene matches: 8. The CDR3 is 14 amino acids. The germline CDR1 and CDR2 sequences are SGHNT and YYREEE (reference sequence). CDR3 DNA sequence: TGTGCCAGCAGTTCACAGGGGGTGGACTCACCCCTCCACTTT. It translates to CASSSQGVDSPLHF.

The rearrangement joins TRBV6-1 to TRBJ2-5, with 9 bases identical to TRBD1. The CDR3 spans 13 residues. From germline, CDR1 is MNHNS and CDR2 SASEGT. V trimming: 6 bases; J trimming: 5 bases; junction bases outside the gene matches: 4. In DNA form, the CDR3 reads TGTGCCAGCAGCGGACAGGGGACGGAGACCCAGTACTTC. This codes for CASSGQGTETQYF.

A single count supports this clone. The rearrangement joins TRBV25-1 to TRBJ2-7; a possible D gene is TRBD1 (5 bases). The germline V and J ends were trimmed by 6 bases and 3 bases, with 15 bases remaining between them. CDR1 and CDR2 (germline): MGHDK, SYGVNS. The CDR3 has 14 residues. CDR3 in DNA: TGTGCCAGCAGCCACTTGGCAGGGTTCTACGAGCAGTACTTC. This translates into CASSHLAGFYEQYF.

The chain has TRBV9 and TRBJ2-3; no clear D. V lost 4 bases, J lost 0 bases, and 12 bases lay in between. The CDR3 sequence is 15 residues long. Germline loops: CDR1 SGDLS, CDR2 YYNGEE. CDR3: CASSPRASSTDTQYF. In DNA, the CDR3 is TGTGCCAGCAGCCCTCGGGCTTCTAGCACAGATACGCAGTATTTT.

The rearrangement links TRBV18 to TRBJ2-1; D may match TRBD1 or TRBD2 (6 bases each). Germline V gives CDR1 KGHSH, CDR2 LQKENI. Trimming removed 7 bases at V and 6 bases at J, with 16 bases between. The CDR3 sequence is 14 residues long. CDR3 amino acids: CASFAQGTSNEQFF. CDR3 nucleotide sequence: TGTGCCAGCTTCGCCCAGGGGACTTCCAATGAGCAGTTCTTC.

The V gene is TRBV5-1, the J gene TRBJ2-6; 7 nucleotides line up with TRBD1. V lost 2 bases, J lost 2 bases, and 1 base stayed unmatched. The CDR3 runs 15 residues. Looked up from germline, CDR1 is SGHRS and CDR2 is YFSETQ. For the CDR3, the DNA is TGCGCCAGCAGCTTAACAGGGGCTGGGGCCAACGTCCTGACTTTC. Translation gives CASSLTGAGANVLTF. The full variable domain, its missing parts supplied by reference TRBV5-1 and TRBJ2-6, is KAGVTQTPRYLIKTRGQQVTLSCSPISGHRSVSWYQQTPGQGLQFLFEYFSETQRNKGNFPGRFSGRQFSNSRSEMNVSTLELGDSALYLCASSLTGAGANVLTFGAGSRLTVL.

This clone was recorded once. The rearrangement links TRBV1 to TRBJ1-5. TRBV1 is a pseudogene segment. The CDR3 runs 16 residues. The CDR3 region is CTSSPPRLTGHQPQHF. DNA of the CDR3: TGCACCAGCAGCCCGCCCAGGCTTACGGGGCATCAGCCCCAGCATTTT.

This rearrangement joins TRBV5-1 to TRBJ1-4, with D perhaps matching TRBD1 (5 bases). CDR3 length: 15 amino acids. Between the trimmed V and J ends, which lost 0 bases and 7 bases, there was a span of 13 bases. Germline CDR1 reads SGHRS; CDR2 reads YFSETQ. The CDR3 bases are TGCGCCAGCAGCTTGGCGGGCAGGGAGGGTGAAAAACTGTTTTTT. Its translation: CASSLAGREGEKLFF. The whole variable domain, filled in from reference TRBV5-1 and TRBJ1-4, reads KAGVTQTPRYLIKTRGQQVTLSCSPISGHRSVSWYQQTPGQGLQFLFEYFSETQRNKGNFPGRFSGRQFSNSRSEMNVSTLELGDSALYLCASSLAGREGEKLFFGSGTQLSVL.

The gene calls are TRBV19 and TRBJ1-4; 7 bases align to TRBD1. Germline-derived CDR1 and CDR2 are LNHDA and SQIVND (reference sequence). The CDR3 runs 14 residues. With V trimmed by 9 bases and J by 5 bases, 9 bases remained unmatched. The CDR3 protein is CASRRGQKNEKLFF. For the CDR3, the DNA is TGTGCCAGCCGCCGGGGACAGAAGAATGAAAAACTGTTTTTT.

This chain links TRBV4-2 with TRBJ1-1; TRBD1 matches at 7 bases. Germline lookup yields CDR1 LGHNA and CDR2 YNFKEQ. With 3 bases clipped from V and 10 bases from J, the junction kept 14 bases outside the gene matches. The CDR3 has 15 amino acids. CDR3 DNA sequence: TGTGCCAGCAGCCAGACGAGTGACAGGGCTAAGGGAGCTTTCTTT. Residues: CASSQTSDRAKGAFF.

This clone was seen only once. The V gene is TRBV12-5, the J gene TRBJ1-1; D is perhaps TRBD1 (5 bases). The germline CDR1 and CDR2 sequences are LGHNT and FRNRAP. Trimming took 6 bases from V and 8 from J, leaving 22 bases between them. This CDR3 is built from 15 residues. CDR3 loop: CASGHTGSPVGEAFF. DNA for the CDR3: TGTGCTAGTGGACATACAGGCTCCCCGGTAGGCGAAGCTTTCTTT. Together with reference TRBV12-5 and TRBJ1-1, the CDR3 gives the full variable domain: DARVTQTPRHKVTEMGQEVTMRCQPILGHNTVFWYRQTMMQGLELLAYFRNRAPLDDSGMPKDRFSAEMPDATLATLKIQPSEPRDSAVYFCASGHTGSPVGEAFFGQGTRLTVV.

The CDR3 here is CASSRQTNTEAFF. Here the CDR3 DNA reads TGTGCCAGCAGCCGCCAGACGAACACTGAAGCTTTCTTT. The chain employs TRBV14 and TRBJ1-1; no firm D call. V shed 4 bases and J shed 1 base, with 7 bases lying between them. The germline V gene has CDR1 SGHDN and CDR2 FVKESK. CDR3 size: 13 residues. Full variable domain (rest looked up from reference TRBV14 and TRBJ1-1): EAGVTQFPSHSVIEKGQTVTLRCDPISGHDNLYWYRRVMGKEIKFLLHFVKESKQDESGMPNNRFLAERTGGTYSTLKVQPAELEDSGVYFCASSRQTNTEAFFGQGTRLTVV.

This rearrangement joins TRBV4-3 to TRBJ2-1, with a possible D match to TRBD2 (6 bases). The V end lost 4 bases, the J end lost 9 bases, and 19 bases lay between the germline ends. The germline V gene has CDR1 LGHNA and CDR2 YSLEER. The CDR3 spans 15 residues. The CDR3 spells CASSRAPSGGTEQFF. CDR3 DNA: TGCGCCAGCAGCCGGGCTCCCTCCGGGGGTACTGAGCAGTTCTTC.